This T cell receptor (beta chain) stems from a study of siplizumab effects on memory and regulatory T cells. Concerning this clone itself: The antigen is not known.

Approximately 98,000 TCR templates per sample were assayed. The assay was immunoSEQ multiplex PCR, and TCRdb's table has in-frame clones only and misses some. The sample lists some 96,000 clones; 94% were seen once. Study-wide results and caveats: Naive T cell populations appeared to exhibit greater diversity than memory cells and appeared to be major alloresponse contributors.

The TCR originated in a human donor in good health. Sequencing was performed on non-Treg CD4+ T cells sorted from blood.

The CDR3 sequence: CASSPGTGVGTGELFF. The CDR3 nucleotides are TGTGCCAGCAGCCCCGGGACAGGGGTCGGGACCGGGGAGCTGTTTTTT. V and J are TRBV7-9 and TRBJ2-2; 10 bases agree with TRBD1. V was pared by 5 bases and J by 5 bases, with 8 bases of the junction left unmatched. This CDR3 has 16 residues. Per the germline V gene, CDR1 is SEHNR and CDR2 is FQNEAQ (reference sequence).